This TCR beta chain appears in the sequencing data of a study of T-cell memory formation after mild COVID-19. Study summary: Each donor largely had its own TCR clusters.

The CDR3 covers 14 residues. The V and J ends lost 2 bases and 3 bases respectively, with 8 bases between them. Germline V lookup: CDR1 MGHDK, CDR2 SYGVNS. 5'RACE with constant-segment primers yielded barcoded, UMI-tagged TCR alpha and TCR beta cDNA libraries. TCRdb itself ran the 5' RACE reads through MiXCR, one entry per CDR3 protein. The sample consists of hundreds of thousands of distinct CDR3 sequences, roughly an eighth of them appearing once. The sequence was obtained from a man aged 18 to 29 who had mild COVID-19 (a few samples of this study predate the infection). Cell type and time point are not known. The chain combines TRBV25-1 with TRBJ1-5, with D unresolved. The specimen was PBMCs or a T cell subset sorted from them (not recorded which). CDR3 coding DNA: TGTGCCAGCAGTGAAGTCGGGTTCAATCAGCCCCAGCATTTT. Encoded protein: CASSEVGFNQPQHF.